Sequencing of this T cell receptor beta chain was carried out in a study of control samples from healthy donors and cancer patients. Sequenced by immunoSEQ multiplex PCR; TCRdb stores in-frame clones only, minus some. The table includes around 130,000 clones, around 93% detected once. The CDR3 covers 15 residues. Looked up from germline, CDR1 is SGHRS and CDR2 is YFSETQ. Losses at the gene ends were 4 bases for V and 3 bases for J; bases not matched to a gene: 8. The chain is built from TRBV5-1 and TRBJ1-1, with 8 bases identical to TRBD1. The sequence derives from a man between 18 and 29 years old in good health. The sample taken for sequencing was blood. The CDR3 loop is CASSQHTDRDTEAFF. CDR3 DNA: TGCGCCAGCAGCCAGCATACGGACAGGGACACTGAAGCTTTCTTT.